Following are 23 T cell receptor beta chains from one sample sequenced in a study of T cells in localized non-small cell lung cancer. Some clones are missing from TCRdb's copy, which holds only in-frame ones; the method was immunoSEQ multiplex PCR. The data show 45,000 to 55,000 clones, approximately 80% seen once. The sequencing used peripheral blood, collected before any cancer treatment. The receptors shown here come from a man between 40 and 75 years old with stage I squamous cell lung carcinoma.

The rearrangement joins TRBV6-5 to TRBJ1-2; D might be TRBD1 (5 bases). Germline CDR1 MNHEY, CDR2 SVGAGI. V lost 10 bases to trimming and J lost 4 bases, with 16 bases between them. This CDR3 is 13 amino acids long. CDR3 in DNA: TGTGCCACCATGGGAGGGACCTTCTATGGCTACACCTTC. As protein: CATMGGTFYGYTF.

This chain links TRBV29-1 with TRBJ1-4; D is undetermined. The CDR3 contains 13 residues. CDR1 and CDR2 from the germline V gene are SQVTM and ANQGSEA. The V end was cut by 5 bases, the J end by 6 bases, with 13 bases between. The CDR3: CSVSQTSDEKLFF. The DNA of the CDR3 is TGCAGCGTTTCCCAGACATCAGATGAAAAACTGTTTTTT.

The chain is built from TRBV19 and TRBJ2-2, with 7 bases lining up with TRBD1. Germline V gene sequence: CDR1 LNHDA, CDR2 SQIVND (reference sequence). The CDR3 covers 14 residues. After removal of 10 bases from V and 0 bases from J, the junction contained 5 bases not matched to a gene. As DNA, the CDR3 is TGTGCCACTCCGACAGGGCCGAACACCGGGGAGCTGTTTTTT. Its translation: CATPTGPNTGELFF.

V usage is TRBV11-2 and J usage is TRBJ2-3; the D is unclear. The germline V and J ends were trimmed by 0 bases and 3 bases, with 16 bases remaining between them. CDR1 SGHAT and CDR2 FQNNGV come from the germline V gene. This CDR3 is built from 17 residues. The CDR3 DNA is TGTGCCAGCAGCTTAGATGGGGAAGGGATAGGGACAGATACGCAGTATTTT. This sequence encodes CASSLDGEGIGTDTQYF.

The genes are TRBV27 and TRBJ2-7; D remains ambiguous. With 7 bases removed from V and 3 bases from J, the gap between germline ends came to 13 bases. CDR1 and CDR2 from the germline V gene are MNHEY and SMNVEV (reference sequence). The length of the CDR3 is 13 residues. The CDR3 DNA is TGTGCCAGCAAGATGAAGGTACTCTACGAGCAGTACTTC. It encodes CASKMKVLYEQYF.

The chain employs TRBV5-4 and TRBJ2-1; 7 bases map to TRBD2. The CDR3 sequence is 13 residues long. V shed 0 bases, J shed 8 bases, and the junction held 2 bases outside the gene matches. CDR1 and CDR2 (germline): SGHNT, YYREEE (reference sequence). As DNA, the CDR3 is TGTGCCAGCAGCTTGGGGGGAGGGGATGAGCAGTTCTTC. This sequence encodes CASSLGGGDEQFF. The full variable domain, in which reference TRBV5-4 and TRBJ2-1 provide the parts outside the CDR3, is ETGVTQSPTHLIKTRGQQVTLRCSSQSGHNTVSWYQQALGQGPQFIFQYYREEENGRGNFPPRFSGLQFPNYSSELNVNALELDDSALYLCASSLGGGDEQFFGPGTRLTVL.

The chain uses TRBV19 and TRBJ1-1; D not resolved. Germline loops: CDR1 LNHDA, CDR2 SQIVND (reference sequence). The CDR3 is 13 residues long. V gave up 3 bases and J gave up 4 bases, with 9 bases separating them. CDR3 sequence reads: CASSIPRGTEAFF. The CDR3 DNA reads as TGTGCCAGTAGTATCCCCCGGGGCACTGAAGCTTTCTTT.

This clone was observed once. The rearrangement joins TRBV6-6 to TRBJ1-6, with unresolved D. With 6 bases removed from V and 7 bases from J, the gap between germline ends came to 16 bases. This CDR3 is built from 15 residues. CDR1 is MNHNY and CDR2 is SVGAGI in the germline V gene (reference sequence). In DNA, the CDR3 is TGTGCCAGCAGCCCCCGGGAGCTAGCCAATTCACCCCTCCACTTT. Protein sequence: CASSPRELANSPLHF.

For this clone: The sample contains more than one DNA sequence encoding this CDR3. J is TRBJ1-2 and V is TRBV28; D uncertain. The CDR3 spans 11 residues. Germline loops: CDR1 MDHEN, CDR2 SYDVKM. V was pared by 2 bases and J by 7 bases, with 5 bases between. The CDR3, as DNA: TGTGCCAGCAGTTTAACGGGTGGCTACACCTTC. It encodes CASSLTGGYTF.

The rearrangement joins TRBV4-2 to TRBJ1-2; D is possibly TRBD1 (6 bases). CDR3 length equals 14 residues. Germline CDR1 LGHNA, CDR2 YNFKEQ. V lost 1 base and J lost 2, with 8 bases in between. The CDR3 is CASSQAQGNYGYTF. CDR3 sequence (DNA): TGTGCCAGCAGCCAAGCACAGGGAAACTATGGCTACACCTTC.

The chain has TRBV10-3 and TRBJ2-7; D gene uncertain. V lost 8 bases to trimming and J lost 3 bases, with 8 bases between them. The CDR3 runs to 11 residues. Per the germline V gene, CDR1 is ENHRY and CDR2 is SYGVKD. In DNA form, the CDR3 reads TGTGCCATCTCTGGGGACTACGAGCAGTACTTC. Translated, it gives CAISGDYEQYF.

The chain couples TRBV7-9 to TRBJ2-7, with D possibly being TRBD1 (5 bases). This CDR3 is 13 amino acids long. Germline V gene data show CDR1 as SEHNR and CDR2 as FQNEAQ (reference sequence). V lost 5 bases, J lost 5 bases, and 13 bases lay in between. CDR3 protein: CASSVGQANEQYF. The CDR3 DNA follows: TGTGCCAGCAGCGTGGGGCAGGCCAACGAGCAGTACTTC.

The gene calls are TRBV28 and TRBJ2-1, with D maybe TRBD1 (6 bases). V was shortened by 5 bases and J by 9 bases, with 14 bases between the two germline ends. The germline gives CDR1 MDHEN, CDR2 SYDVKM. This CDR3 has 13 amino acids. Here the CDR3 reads CASSAHTGIEQFF. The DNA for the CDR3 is TGTGCCAGCAGTGCCCACACAGGGATTGAGCAGTTCTTC.

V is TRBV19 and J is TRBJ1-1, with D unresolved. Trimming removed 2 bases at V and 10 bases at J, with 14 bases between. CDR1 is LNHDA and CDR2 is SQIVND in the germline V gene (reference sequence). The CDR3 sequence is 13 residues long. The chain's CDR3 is CASSILLTGGAFF. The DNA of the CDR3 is TGTGCCAGTAGTATACTCTTGACGGGCGGAGCTTTCTTT.

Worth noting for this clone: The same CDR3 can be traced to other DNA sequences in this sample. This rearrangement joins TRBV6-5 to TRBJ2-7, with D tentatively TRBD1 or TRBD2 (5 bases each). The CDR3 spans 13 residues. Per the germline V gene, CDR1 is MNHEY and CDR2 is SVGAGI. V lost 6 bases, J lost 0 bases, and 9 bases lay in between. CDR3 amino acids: CASSWGSSYEQYF. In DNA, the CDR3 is TGTGCCAGCAGCTGGGGGTCCTCCTACGAGCAGTACTTC.

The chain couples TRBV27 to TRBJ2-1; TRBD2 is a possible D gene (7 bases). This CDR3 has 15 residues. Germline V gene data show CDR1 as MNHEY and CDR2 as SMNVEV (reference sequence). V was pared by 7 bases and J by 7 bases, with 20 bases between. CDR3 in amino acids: CASTPSGGAVNEQFF. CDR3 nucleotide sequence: TGTGCCAGCACTCCGAGTGGGGGGGCGGTGAATGAGCAGTTCTTC.

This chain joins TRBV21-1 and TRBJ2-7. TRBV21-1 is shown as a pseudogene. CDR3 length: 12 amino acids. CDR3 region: CAICVGWYEQYF. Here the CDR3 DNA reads TGTGCCATATGCGTGGGGTGGTACGAGCAGTACTTC.

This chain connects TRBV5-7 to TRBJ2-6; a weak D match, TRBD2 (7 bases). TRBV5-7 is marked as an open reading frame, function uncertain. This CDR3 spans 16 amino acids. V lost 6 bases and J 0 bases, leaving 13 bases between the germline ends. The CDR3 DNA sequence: TGTGCCAGCACTGGGGGGGCCAGCTCTGGGGCCAACGTCCTGACTTTC. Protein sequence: CASTGGASSGANVLTF.

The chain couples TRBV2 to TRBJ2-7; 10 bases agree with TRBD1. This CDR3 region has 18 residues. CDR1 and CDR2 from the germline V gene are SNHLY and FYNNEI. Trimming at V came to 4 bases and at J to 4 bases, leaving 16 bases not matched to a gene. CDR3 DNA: TGTGCCAGCAGTGGAGGGGGTGTACCGGGACAGGGGCTATACGAGCAGTACTTC. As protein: CASSGGGVPGQGLYEQYF.

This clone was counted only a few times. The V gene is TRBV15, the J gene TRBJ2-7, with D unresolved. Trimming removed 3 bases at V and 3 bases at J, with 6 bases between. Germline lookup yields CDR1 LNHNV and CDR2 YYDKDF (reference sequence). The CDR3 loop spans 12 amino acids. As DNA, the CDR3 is TGTGCCACCAGCAGCTTGGGCTACGAGCAGTACTTC. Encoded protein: CATSSLGYEQYF.

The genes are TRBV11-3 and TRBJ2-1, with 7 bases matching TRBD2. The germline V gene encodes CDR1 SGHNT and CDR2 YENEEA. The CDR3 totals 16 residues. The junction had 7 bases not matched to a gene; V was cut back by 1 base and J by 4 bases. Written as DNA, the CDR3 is TGTGCCAGCAGCTTAGCGGGGGGTATTCAATACAATGAGCAGTTCTTC. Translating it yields CASSLAGGIQYNEQFF.

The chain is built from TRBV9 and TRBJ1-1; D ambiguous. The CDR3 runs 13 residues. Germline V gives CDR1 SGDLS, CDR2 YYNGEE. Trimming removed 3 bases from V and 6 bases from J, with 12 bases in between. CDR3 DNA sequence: TGTGCCAGCAGCGGCGGACGGAGCCCTGAAGCTTTCTTT. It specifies CASSGGRSPEAFF.

CDR3 DNA sequence: TGTGCCAGCAGTTTTAACAGAGGCTACGAGCAGTACTTC. It encodes CASSFNRGYEQYF. V and J are TRBV6-5 and TRBJ2-7; D is undetermined. V lost 4 bases and J lost 3, with 10 bases in between. The germline gives CDR1 MNHEY, CDR2 SVGAGI. This CDR3 region has 13 residues.